The TCR beta chain described here comes from a study of T cells in tumors after PD-1 blockade. Looking at the study overall: No patient had prior checkpoint blockade, systemic immunosuppression, or radiotherapy within 4 weeks. On average, peripheral blood gave 113,528 TCR templates and 37,000 or so unique clonotypes.

Germline lookup yields CDR1 SGHDN and CDR2 FVKESK. The CDR3 is 13 residues long. V was pared by 1 base and J by 7 bases, with 0 bases of the junction left unmatched. Genomic DNA template from tumor biopsies or peripheral blood, about 616 ng to 6,500 ng input. Generated by immunoSEQ multiplex PCR, the TCRdb table keeps only in-frame clones and is missing some. The sample lists tens of thousands of clones, around 74% occurring once. This chain uses TRBV14 with TRBJ2-5; 10 bases are a match to TRBD2. This material consisted of PBMCs, taken after anti-PD-1 treatment. The clonotype originates from a human donor with basal cell carcinoma. In DNA form, the CDR3 reads TGTGCCAGCAGCCAAGGACTAGCGGGGACCCAGTACTTC. It codes for CASSQGLAGTQYF.